This is a list of T cell receptor beta chains from one sample in a study of human T cells and chemical hapten exposure. TCRdb reanalysed the RACE reads using MiXCR and keeps one entry per CDR3 protein. The table shows about 35,000 distinct CDR3 sequences, with more than 6% occurring only once. The sequencing here drew on whole blood, taken in connection with sensitization to the hapten diphenylcyclopropenone (DPC). The origin of the receptors is a woman in her thirties with alopecia areata. Some clones in this sample may be carry-over from other donors' samples. CDR3s include the opening cysteine and the closing phenylalanine or tryptophan. Each record gives: clone size, D gene, V gene, J gene, CDR3 DNA, CDR3 protein. D genes are given only for firm matches. Clone size is shown for a subset of rows, as once, few, many or a class of expanded clone.

abundance: -
d_gene: -
v_gene: TRBV11-2
j_gene: TRBJ2-1
CDR3nt: TGTGCCAGCAGCGGAACCTCGGACGGCGAGGAGTTCTTC
CDR3aa: CASSGTSDGEEFF

abundance: many
d_gene: TRBD1
v_gene: TRBV18
j_gene: TRBJ1-3
CDR3nt: TGTGCCAGCTCACCTCTTCTCGGGACAGTTGGAAACACCATATATTTT
CDR3aa: CASSPLLGTVGNTIYF

abundance: many
d_gene: TRBD1
v_gene: TRBV5-1
j_gene: TRBJ1-6
CDR3nt: TGCGCCAGCAGCTTGCGGGACAGGCTTTTCTCACCCCTCCACTTT
CDR3aa: CASSLRDRLFSPLHF

abundance: few
d_gene: -
v_gene: TRBV5-4
j_gene: TRBJ1-6
CDR3nt: TGTGCCAGCAGCTTGGGGACAGATAATTCACCCCTCCACTTT
CDR3aa: CASSLGTDNSPLHF

abundance: few
d_gene: -
v_gene: TRBV3-1
j_gene: TRBJ1-3
CDR3nt: TGTGCCAGCTCCTCCGATGGAAACACCATATATTTT
CDR3aa: CASSSDGNTIYF

abundance: few
d_gene: -
v_gene: TRBV6-2/TRBV6-3
j_gene: TRBJ2-7
CDR3nt: TGTGCCAGCAGCCCCGACAGAGGGGTGGCGGAGCAGTACTTC
CDR3aa: CASSPDRGVAEQYF

abundance: few
d_gene: TRBD1
v_gene: TRBV7-2
j_gene: TRBJ1-1
CDR3nt: TGTGCCAGCAGCTTAAGGGGGGACAGAATGAACACTGAAGCTTTCTTT
CDR3aa: CASSLRGDRMNTEAFF

abundance: many
d_gene: -
v_gene: TRBV7-9
j_gene: TRBJ1-5
CDR3nt: TGTGCCAGCAGCTTAGGGACCCCCCAGAATGGGCCCCAGCATTTT
CDR3aa: CASSLGTPQNGPQHF

abundance: few
d_gene: -
v_gene: TRBV7-7
j_gene: TRBJ1-6
CDR3nt: TGTGCTAGCAGCGTAAACTTTAATTCACCCCTCCACTTT
CDR3aa: CASSVNFNSPLHF

abundance: many
d_gene: -
v_gene: TRBV7-2
j_gene: TRBJ1-6
CDR3nt: TGTGCCAGCAGCCGAGAGACGCGTTATAATTCACCCCTCCACTTT
CDR3aa: CASSRETRYNSPLHF

abundance: few
d_gene: -
v_gene: TRBV12-3/TRBV12-4
j_gene: TRBJ2-3
CDR3nt: TGTGCCAGCAGTTTCTGGGGGCCGAGGGATACGCAGTATTTT
CDR3aa: CASSFWGPRDTQYF

abundance: -
d_gene: -
v_gene: TRBV20-1
j_gene: TRBJ1-4
CDR3nt: TGCAGTGCTAGCTTGGACAGTAATGAAAAACTGTTTTTT
CDR3aa: CSASLDSNEKLFF

abundance: -
d_gene: -
v_gene: TRBV3-1
j_gene: TRBJ1-2
CDR3nt: TGTGCCAGCAGCCACAAGACGTCCTATGGCTACACCTTC
CDR3aa: CASSHKTSYGYTF

abundance: many
d_gene: TRBD2
v_gene: TRBV12-3/TRBV12-4
j_gene: TRBJ2-3
CDR3nt: TGTGCCAGCAGTTTGGCTAGCGGGGGACTCGGTACGCAGTATTTT
CDR3aa: CASSLASGGLGTQYF

abundance: -
d_gene: TRBD2
v_gene: TRBV12-3/TRBV12-4
j_gene: TRBJ2-3
CDR3nt: TGTGCCAGCAGTTCCACCGGGACTAGCGGGGGGGCTCGTGGAGATACGCAGTATTTT
CDR3aa: CASSSTGTSGGARGDTQYF

abundance: many
d_gene: -
v_gene: TRBV29-1
j_gene: TRBJ2-1
CDR3nt: TGCAGCGTTGCTCGGCAAGCCTACAATGAGCAGTTCTTC
CDR3aa: CSVARQAYNEQFF

abundance: few
d_gene: -
v_gene: TRBV25-1
j_gene: TRBJ1-5
CDR3nt: TGTGCCAGCTCGAGGACGGAGAGCAATCAGCCCCAGCATTTT
CDR3aa: CASSRTESNQPQHF

abundance: -
d_gene: TRBD1
v_gene: TRBV12-3/TRBV12-4
j_gene: TRBJ2-1
CDR3nt: TGTGCCAGCAGTTCCCGGGGGACAGGGAGTTGGAATGAGCAGTTCTTC
CDR3aa: CASSSRGTGSWNEQFF

abundance: -
d_gene: -
v_gene: TRBV6-4
j_gene: TRBJ2-6
CDR3nt: TGTGCCAGCAGTGAAAGCAGCTCTGGGGCCAACGTCCTGACTTTC
CDR3aa: CASSESSSGANVLTF

abundance: many
d_gene: -
v_gene: TRBV6-4
j_gene: TRBJ2-3
CDR3nt: TGTGCCAGCAGTTCAAGCGGAATAGGCACAGATACGCAGTATTTT
CDR3aa: CASSSSGIGTDTQYF

abundance: few
d_gene: TRBD2
v_gene: TRBV12-3/TRBV12-4
j_gene: TRBJ2-1
CDR3nt: TGTGCCAGCAGTCCGGGGGGTGATGAGCAGTTCTTC
CDR3aa: CASSPGGDEQFF

abundance: -
d_gene: -
v_gene: TRBV12-3/TRBV12-4
j_gene: TRBJ1-5
CDR3nt: TGTGCCAGCAGTTTAGCAGCTAATCAGCCCCAGCATTTT
CDR3aa: CASSLAANQPQHF

abundance: few
d_gene: TRBD1
v_gene: TRBV27
j_gene: TRBJ1-2
CDR3nt: TGTGCCAGCAGTAAACAGGGGGCGAACTATGGCTACACCTTC
CDR3aa: CASSKQGANYGYTF

abundance: few
d_gene: -
v_gene: TRBV10-3
j_gene: TRBJ1-1
CDR3nt: TGTGCCACCAACCGACAGGCGGGTGGTGACACTGAAGCTTTCTTT
CDR3aa: CATNRQAGGDTEAFF

abundance: many
d_gene: -
v_gene: TRBV3-1
j_gene: TRBJ1-6
CDR3nt: TGTGCCAGCAGCCAAGTACCCGATTATAATTCACCCCTCCACTTT
CDR3aa: CASSQVPDYNSPLHF

abundance: few
d_gene: TRBD2
v_gene: TRBV4-2
j_gene: TRBJ2-1
CDR3nt: TGTGCCAGCAGCCAAGATGGGACTAGCGGGGGGAATGAGCAGTTCTTC
CDR3aa: CASSQDGTSGGNEQFF

abundance: -
d_gene: -
v_gene: TRBV3-1
j_gene: TRBJ2-3
CDR3nt: TGTGCCAGCAGCCAAGTATACAGAGATACGCAGTATTTT
CDR3aa: CASSQVYRDTQYF

abundance: many
d_gene: -
v_gene: TRBV7-6
j_gene: TRBJ2-7
CDR3nt: TGTGCCAGCAGCCCAACTACAGGCGGGCCCCTGAGCGAGCAGTACTTC
CDR3aa: CASSPTTGGPLSEQYF

abundance: -
d_gene: -
v_gene: TRBV7-9
j_gene: TRBJ1-3
CDR3nt: TGTGCCAGCAGCCCGCAGGGGCTGGGTGGAAACACCATATATTTT
CDR3aa: CASSPQGLGGNTIYF

abundance: few
d_gene: -
v_gene: TRBV7-6
j_gene: TRBJ2-3
CDR3nt: TGTGCCAGCAGCTTAGTCCCAGATCCGAATACGCAGTATTTT
CDR3aa: CASSLVPDPNTQYF

abundance: many
d_gene: TRBD1
v_gene: TRBV7-2
j_gene: TRBJ2-7
CDR3nt: TGTGCCAGCAGCATAGGGACAGGGGGCTACGAGCAGTACTTC
CDR3aa: CASSIGTGGYEQYF

abundance: many
d_gene: -
v_gene: TRBV19
j_gene: TRBJ2-7
CDR3nt: TGTGCCAGTGCCCCCACACTAGGCTACGAGCAGTACTTC
CDR3aa: CASAPTLGYEQYF

abundance: -
d_gene: -
v_gene: TRBV5-4
j_gene: TRBJ2-3
CDR3nt: TGTGCCAGCACCTCCGACAAGACAGATACGCAGTATTTT
CDR3aa: CASTSDKTDTQYF

abundance: few
d_gene: -
v_gene: TRBV4-3
j_gene: TRBJ2-7
CDR3nt: TGCGCCAGCAGCCAAGAAGCAGGAGACTACTACGAGCAGTACTTC
CDR3aa: CASSQEAGDYYEQYF

abundance: -
d_gene: TRBD1
v_gene: TRBV2
j_gene: TRBJ1-2
CDR3nt: TGTGCCAGCAGCTGGCGGACAGGGAGGTTGAACTATGGCTACACCTTC
CDR3aa: CASSWRTGRLNYGYTF

abundance: few
d_gene: -
v_gene: TRBV5-4
j_gene: TRBJ2-3
CDR3nt: TGTGCCAGCAGCTTGGTGGCAGGTAGCACAGATACGCAGTATTTT
CDR3aa: CASSLVAGSTDTQYF

abundance: many
d_gene: TRBD1
v_gene: TRBV6-5
j_gene: TRBJ1-1
CDR3nt: TGTGCCAGCAGTTCGGACAGGGCCGAACCCACTGAAGCTTTCTTT
CDR3aa: CASSSDRAEPTEAFF

abundance: few
d_gene: TRBD1
v_gene: TRBV7-2
j_gene: TRBJ2-1
CDR3nt: TGTGCCAGCAGCTCGTGGGACAGGAGCTCCTACAATGAGCAGTTCTTC
CDR3aa: CASSSWDRSSYNEQFF

abundance: -
d_gene: -
v_gene: TRBV4-1
j_gene: TRBJ1-1
CDR3nt: TGCGCCAGCAGCCAAGTACAGAACACTGAAGCTTTCTTT
CDR3aa: CASSQVQNTEAFF

abundance: -
d_gene: -
v_gene: TRBV20-1
j_gene: TRBJ2-7
CDR3nt: TGCAGTGCCAGGACGGGCTTCTCCTACGAGCAGTACTTC
CDR3aa: CSARTGFSYEQYF

abundance: few
d_gene: -
v_gene: TRBV6-2/TRBV6-3
j_gene: TRBJ2-6
CDR3nt: TGTGCCAGCAGTTACGGGGGCTTCTCTGGGGCCAACGTCCTGACTTTC
CDR3aa: CASSYGGFSGANVLTF

abundance: -
d_gene: -
v_gene: TRBV12-3/TRBV12-4
j_gene: TRBJ1-5
CDR3nt: TGTGCCAGCAGTTTACGTCCCGGCAGGTGGTCGGATAGCAATCAGCCCCAGCATTTT
CDR3aa: CASSLRPGRWSDSNQPQHF

abundance: many
d_gene: TRBD2
v_gene: TRBV6-5
j_gene: TRBJ2-1
CDR3nt: TGTGCCAGCAGAAGCGGGGCCGGGGGGAGCAATGAGCAGTTCTTC
CDR3aa: CASRSGAGGSNEQFF

abundance: many
d_gene: -
v_gene: TRBV29-1
j_gene: TRBJ2-3
CDR3nt: TGCAGCGTTGAAGATTTGGTGGGGCCAGATACGCAGTATTTT
CDR3aa: CSVEDLVGPDTQYF

abundance: -
d_gene: -
v_gene: TRBV28
j_gene: TRBJ1-1
CDR3nt: TGTGCCAGCAGTTCCGGGGGGGGGGCGCGTACTGAAGCTTTCTTT
CDR3aa: CASSSGGGARTEAFF